The rows below give T cell receptor beta chains drawn from one sample of a study of T cell repertoires in cytomegalovirus infection. TCRdb reprocessed the reads with MiXCR, giving one entry per CDR3 protein. The data contain approximately 590,000 distinct CDR3 sequences, 40% of them singletons. These receptors are not linked to any known antigen. The sample was cultured PBMCs, taken from culture after CMV antigen stimulation. The receptors shown here come from a human donor in good health (CMV status not recorded). Some clones in this sample may be carry-over from other donors' samples. Each CDR3 is given with its conserved first and last residue. D genes are given only for firm matches. Expanded clones get a size class; other rows say once, few or many, or leave the size out.

d_gene | len | j_gene | abundance | v_gene | CDR3nt | CDR3aa
. | 14 | TRBJ1-2 | . | TRBV20-1 | TGCAGTGCTAGAGATCAGGGCAGGAGTCATGGCTACACCTTC | CSARDQGRSHGYTF
. | 13 | TRBJ1-1 | . | TRBV11-2 | TGTGCCAGCAGCTTAGGGTTAGGATTTGAAGCTTTCTTT | CASSLGLGFEAFF
. | 14 | TRBJ2-7 | . | TRBV6-2/TRBV6-3 | TGTGCCAGCAGTTACCGAGCGCCTGGCTACGAGCAGTACTTC | CASSYRAPGYEQYF
TRBD2 | 15 | TRBJ2-3 | . | TRBV7-2 | TGTGCCAGCGTCTTTAGCGGGGGGGAGACAGATACGCAGTATTTT | CASVFSGGETDTQYF
. | 13 | TRBJ1-1 | . | TRBV28 | TGTGCCAGCAGTTTAACAGCGGGCGGGGAAGCTTTCTTT | CASSLTAGGEAFF
TRBD2 | 13 | TRBJ2-5 | . | TRBV20-1 | TGCAGTGCTAGAGATTCGGGGGGAGAGACCCAGTACTTC | CSARDSGGETQYF
TRBD2 | 13 | TRBJ2-7 | once | TRBV7-2 | TGTGCCAGCAGCCCCACTAGCGGGAGTAATCCGTACTTC | CASSPTSGSNPYF
TRBD1 | 15 | TRBJ2-5 | . | TRBV12-3/TRBV12-4 | TGTGCCAGCAGTTTAGGGGGAGACAGGGAAGAGACCCAGTACTTC | CASSLGGDREETQYF
TRBD2 | 14 | TRBJ2-5 | . | TRBV2 | TGTGCCAGCAGGGCGTCAGCGGGGGCCCCCAAAGAGTACTTC | CASRASAGAPKEYF
TRBD2 | 15 | TRBJ2-1 | few | TRBV10-3 | TGTGCCATCGGGGAACCGGGACTAGCTTTCGGTGAGCAGTTCTTC | CAIGEPGLAFGEQFF
. | 15 | TRBJ1-6 | . | TRBV20-1 | TGCAGTGCTAGAAGCCCCGGGACCATCAATTCACCCCTCCACTTT | CSARSPGTINSPLHF
. | 13 | TRBJ1-2 | few | TRBV7-2 | TGTGCCAGCAGCTCAGGTGGGCTTGGTGGCTACACCTTC | CASSSGGLGGYTF
. | 16 | TRBJ2-5 | . | TRBV5-1 | TGCGCCAGCAGCTTGGATCCTAACACGGGAAAGAGAACCCAGTACTTC | CASSLDPNTGKRTQYF
. | 18 | TRBJ2-2 | . | TRBV12-3/TRBV12-4 | TGTGCCAGCAGTGGGGGGCTCCGGGATGCGCAAAACACCGGGGAGCTGTTTTTT | CASSGGLRDAQNTGELFF
. | 16 | TRBJ2-4 | few | TRBV6-1 | TGTGCCAGCAGTGAGAGGGTGGTGGGGGTCCAAAACATTCAGTACTTC | CASSERVVGVQNIQYF
TRBD2 | 14 | TRBJ2-7 | few | TRBV5-5 | TGTGCCAGCAGCTTCCGACTAGCTAGTGACGAGCAGTACTTC | CASSFRLASDEQYF
. | 14 | TRBJ1-3 | . | TRBV7-2 | TGTGCCAGCAGCTTATTCAGGGCCGAACACACCATATATTTT | CASSLFRAEHTIYF
. | 16 | TRBJ2-7 | . | TRBV20-1 | TGCAGTGCTAGAGACAAGAGCAGTGGTGCGCGGGTAGAGCAGTACTTC | CSARDKSSGARVEQYF
. | 13 | TRBJ1-4 | . | TRBV27 | TGTGCCAGCAGTCGGAATGATGATGAAAAACTGTTTTTT | CASSRNDDEKLFF
. | 16 | TRBJ2-3 | few | TRBV5-1 | TGCGCCAGCAGCTTGGCCGTAGCGCCGAATCCAGATACGCAGTATTTT | CASSLAVAPNPDTQYF
TRBD1 | 13 | TRBJ2-1 | . | TRBV19 | TGTGCCAGTACAGGGGGTCCCTACAATGAGCAGTTCTTC | CASTGGPYNEQFF
TRBD1 | 14 | TRBJ2-7 | . | TRBV20-1 | TGCAGTGCCCACGAGACAGGGGAGCCCTACGAGCAGTACTTC | CSAHETGEPYEQYF
. | 16 | TRBJ2-7 | . | TRBV6-5 | TGTGCCAGCAGTTACTCGCGTACTAACGCTCCCTACGAGCAGTACTTC | CASSYSRTNAPYEQYF
TRBD1 | 15 | TRBJ2-2 | . | TRBV7-8 | TGTGCCAGCAGCCGACAGGGGGGCGTGGGCGGGGAGCTGTTTTTT | CASSRQGGVGGELFF
TRBD1 | 14 | TRBJ1-1 | . | TRBV14 | TGTGCCAGCAGCTACGGACAGGTGAACACTGAAGCTTTCTTT | CASSYGQVNTEAFF
. | 13 | TRBJ2-1 | . | TRBV19 | TGTGCCAGTAGTAACCCCAACGTACTCGAGCAGTTCTTC | CASSNPNVLEQFF
. | 15 | TRBJ2-1 | few | TRBV10-2 | TGCGCCAGCAGGAAGGGACCGGGCCTATACAATGAGCAGTTCTTC | CASRKGPGLYNEQFF
. | 14 | TRBJ1-5 | . | TRBV10-3 | TGTGCCATCAGTGGGGACATTAGCAATCAGCCCCAGCATTTT | CAISGDISNQPQHF
. | 14 | TRBJ2-3 | few | TRBV7-6 | TGTGCCAGCAGCTTTCTAGCCGGGGCAGATACGCAGTATTTT | CASSFLAGADTQYF
. | 13 | TRBJ1-1 | . | TRBV7-9 | TGTGCCAGCAGTAAAATGGGGACCACTGAAGCTTTCTTT | CASSKMGTTEAFF
. | 13 | TRBJ2-7 | . | TRBV20-1 | TGCAGTGCTAGAAATAGCGACTCCTACGAGCAGTACTTC | CSARNSDSYEQYF
. | 15 | TRBJ2-2 | . | TRBV7-2 | TGTGCCAGCAGCTTAGATGGGCTCCAGTACGGGGAGCTGTTTTTT | CASSLDGLQYGELFF
. | 15 | TRBJ2-7 | few | TRBV6-5 | TGTGCCAGCAGTTACGACCCTAGCCGGGTAGAAGAGCAGTACTTC | CASSYDPSRVEEQYF
. | 16 | TRBJ1-2 | . | TRBV19 | TGTGCCAGTAGCGATATGACCTTAGGACAGAACTATGGCTACACCTTC | CASSDMTLGQNYGYTF
. | 15 | TRBJ2-5 | . | TRBV7-8 | TGTGCCAGCAGCTTAGCAGGGGAGGTATGGGAGACCCAGTACTTC | CASSLAGEVWETQYF
TRBD1 | 13 | TRBJ1-1 | few | TRBV9 | TGTGCCAGCAGCGTTACACAGGGGGCTAGGGCTTTCTTT | CASSVTQGARAFF
. | 14 | TRBJ1-4 | many | TRBV12-3/TRBV12-4 | TGTGCCAGCAGTCACACCGGGGGCCGAGAAAAACTGTTTTTT | CASSHTGGREKLFF
. | 16 | TRBJ2-7 | . | TRBV6-1 | TGTGCCAGCAGTAATCGAGGAGGGGGGGGCTCCTACGAGCAGTACTTC | CASSNRGGGGSYEQYF
TRBD2 | 17 | TRBJ2-3 | . | TRBV3-1 | TGTGCCAGCAGCCCAACATTAGCGGGAATCAGCACAGATACGCAGTATTTT | CASSPTLAGISTDTQYF
. | 19 | TRBJ1-5 | . | TRBV5-6 | TGTGCCAGCAGCTTAAGTATGGGGGGTCGCCCTTATAGCAATCAGCCCCAGCATTTT | CASSLSMGGRPYSNQPQHF
. | 14 | TRBJ1-2 | few | TRBV7-6 | TGTGCCAGCAGCTTTCGGGCCCTAACTTATGGCTACACCTTC | CASSFRALTYGYTF
. | 13 | TRBJ1-4 | . | TRBV28 | TGTGCCAGCCTCGACAGTTATAATGAAAAACTGTTTTTT | CASLDSYNEKLFF
. | 14 | TRBJ2-5 | few | TRBV6-1 | TGTGCCAGCACCCAGCAAGGGCCCATGGGGGCCCAGTACTTC | CASTQQGPMGAQYF
. | 16 | TRBJ2-2 | . | TRBV11-2 | TGTGCCAGCACCTCCCGCCGGGACTCGAACACCGGGGAGCTGTTTTTT | CASTSRRDSNTGELFF
. | 16 | TRBJ2-3 | few | TRBV10-3 | TGTGCCATCAGTGAGTCGGGCGGGGCTAAGGCAGATACGCAGTATTTT | CAISESGGAKADTQYF
. | 14 | TRBJ2-7 | . | TRBV7-2 | TGTGCCAGCAGCTCACAGGCTGGGCCCTACGAGCAGTACTTC | CASSSQAGPYEQYF